This entry is about one T cell receptor beta chain. Antigen unknown. This specimen belongs to a study of cytomegalovirus exposure and HLA in healthy donors. With 60 Vbeta and 13 Jbeta primers, the PCR was carried out. TCRdb's copy holds only in-frame clones and misses some; the assay was immunoSEQ multiplex PCR. The data show roughly 120,000 clones, around three quarters seen once. The J segment lost 0 bases and the V segment lost 4 bases, leaving 8 bases of the junction unmatched. The CDR3 covers 17 residues. In germline, CDR1 is SGHNT, CDR2 YYREEE (reference sequence). Study-level points and caveats: According to a later analysis, donors in an Asian-associated ancestry cluster reportedly had fewer N-insertions than the approximately 720-donor mean. Some public TCRs appeared in many individuals, while most sequences were rare.

The chain uses TRBV5-4 and TRBJ2-1; the match to TRBD2 covers 9 bases. Sequences were obtained from PBMCs. This clonotype was obtained from a man younger than 30 in good health and CMV-seronegative. CDR3 sequence: CASSPNAGGVSYNEQFF. The CDR3 DNA is TGTGCCAGCAGCCCCAACGCGGGGGGGGTCTCCTACAATGAGCAGTTCTTC.